A single sample gave rise to the 6 T cell receptor beta chains below, sequenced in a study of radiotherapy plus CTLA-4 blockade in lung cancer (dated by TCRdb to the late 2010s). The library was built by means of the immunoSEQ multiplex PCR assay. TCRdb holds this immuneACCESS table with in-frame rearrangements only. Some clones are missing; in checked studies, unresolved V genes explain under half, and the rest has no known cause. The sample has approximately 83,000 clones on record, around 76% of them singletons. The biggest ten clones account for more than 3.5% of the sample. Sequenced here: peripheral blood, sampled from a patient treated with radiotherapy plus ipilimumab. The receptors stem from a human donor with non-small cell lung cancer who had a partial response to radiotherapy plus ipilimumab. Some clones in this sample may be carry-over from other donors' samples.

This chain links TRBV18 with TRBJ2-5; 7 bases are shared with TRBD1. The junction had 7 bases not matched to a gene; V was cut back by 4 bases and J by 5 bases. Germline-derived CDR1 and CDR2 are KGHSH and LQKENI. This CDR3 has 14 amino acids. This chain's CDR3 is CASSRDSGEETQYF. CDR3 bases: TGTGCCAGCTCACGGGACAGTGGTGAGGAGACCCAGTACTTC.

V usage is TRBV7-8 and J usage is TRBJ2-5; TRBD1 is a possible D gene (5 bases). The germline V and J ends were trimmed by 5 bases and 0 bases, with 13 bases remaining between them. CDR1 SGHVS and CDR2 FQNEAQ come from the germline V gene. The CDR3 loop spans 15 amino acids. CDR3 sequence: CASSRSSRDQETQYF. The CDR3 nucleotides read TGTGCCAGCAGCCGGTCGTCCAGGGACCAAGAGACCCAGTACTTC.

The V gene is TRBV10-3, the J gene TRBJ1-5, with 7 bases that match TRBD1. The trim removed 6 bases at V and 4 bases at J, leaving 3 bases unmatched. The CDR3 sequence is 13 residues long. Germline values: CDR1 ENHRY, CDR2 SYGVKD. The CDR3 nucleotides read TGTGCCATCAGAGACAGGGAGAATCAGCCCCAGCATTTT. The encoded protein is CAIRDRENQPQHF.

The V and J genes are TRBV6-6 and TRBJ1-2; perhaps TRBD1 as D (6 bases). Germline lookup yields CDR1 MNHNY and CDR2 SVGAGI (reference sequence). CDR3 length equals 15 residues. V was pared by 2 bases and J by 2 bases, with 12 bases between. The CDR3 region has the DNA TGTGCCAGCAGTTACCCAGGACAGTCGAACTATGGCTACACCTTC. It codes for CASSYPGQSNYGYTF.

This chain uses TRBV5-6 with TRBJ1-2, with D uncertain. CDR1 SGHDT and CDR2 YYEEEE come from the germline V gene. This CDR3 is built from 12 residues. V gave up 5 bases and J gave up 7 bases, with 12 bases separating them. The CDR3 DNA follows: TGTGCCAGCAGAAGCTTGAGGGTTGGCTACACCTTC. It translates to CASRSLRVGYTF.

The V call is TRBV6-5, the J call TRBJ1-4; the D gene is possibly TRBD1 (6 bases). The CDR3 is 14 residues long. The V end lost 4 bases, the J end lost 7 bases, and 13 bases lay between the germline ends. CDR1 and CDR2 from the germline V gene are MNHEY and SVGAGI. The DNA of the CDR3 is TGTGCCAGCAGTTCGCAGGGGTTAGGTGAAAAACTGTTTTTT. Translated: CASSSQGLGEKLFF.